These 9 T cell receptor beta chains came from one sample sequenced in a study of CD8 T cells in Susac syndrome. Random hexamers primed reverse transcription of about 0.45 to 1 ug RNA. TCRdb reprocessed the immunoSEQ multiplex PCR reads with MiXCR, giving one entry per CDR3 protein. The sample lists some 50,000 distinct CDR3 sequences, roughly 94% occurring once. Source material: CD8+ T cells from PBMCs. The receptors were gathered from a human donor with Susac syndrome.

The chain uses TRBV4-1 and TRBJ2-5; possibly TRBD2 for D (6 bases). CDR1 and CDR2 (germline): MGHRA, YSYEKL. The CDR3 extends over 14 amino acids. V lost 1 base and J 0 bases, leaving 6 bases between the germline ends. The CDR3 is CASSQAGDQETQYF. Here the CDR3 DNA reads TGCGCCAGCAGCCAAGCGGGGGACCAAGAGACCCAGTACTTC.

The V call is TRBV18, the J call TRBJ2-1, with D perhaps TRBD1 (5 bases). The V and J ends lost 4 bases and 7 bases respectively, with 11 bases between them. This CDR3 is built from 13 residues. Germline V CDR1 and CDR2: KGHSH, LQKENI. This CDR3 reads CASSRGDRNEQFF. The CDR3 nucleotides are TGTGCCAGCTCACGGGGCGACAGAAATGAGCAGTTCTTC.

This chain uses TRBV12-3 or TRBV12-4 with TRBJ1-2; 7 bases fit TRBD1. The J segment lost 7 bases and the V segment lost 3 bases, leaving 11 bases of the junction unmatched. There are 15 residues in the CDR3. As DNA, the CDR3 is TGTGCCAGCAGTTTGACAGGGTCTTCACCAAGTGGCTACACCTTC. It translates to CASSLTGSSPSGYTF.

In its sample, this clonotype was seen once. J is TRBJ2-7 and V is TRBV4-1, with D hard to call. This CDR3 has 15 residues. Per the germline V gene, CDR1 is MGHRA and CDR2 is YSYEKL. V was shortened by 0 bases and J by 3 bases, with 12 bases between the two germline ends. The CDR3 sequence: CASSQDPTGGYEQYF. The CDR3 DNA follows: TGCGCCAGCAGCCAAGATCCTACGGGTGGCTACGAGCAGTACTTC.

The rearrangement uses TRBV12-3 or TRBV12-4 and TRBJ2-3; D remains ambiguous. The V gene lost 2 bases and the J gene lost 3 bases, with 6 bases spanning the gap. The CDR3 length is 13 residues. CDR3 bases: TGTGCCAGCAGTTTAACAGTAACAGATACGCAGTATTTT. Protein product: CASSLTVTDTQYF.

In this sample, this clonotype turned up once. V and J are TRBV12-3 or TRBV12-4 and TRBJ1-2; TRBD1 matches 8 bases. The trim removed 5 bases at V and 4 bases at J, leaving 9 bases unmatched. CDR3 length: 15 amino acids. The CDR3 sequence: CASSATGGLVYGYTF. As DNA, the CDR3 is TGTGCCAGCAGTGCTACAGGGGGACTAGTCTATGGCTACACCTTC.

The genes are TRBV14 and TRBJ2-5, with TRBD1 matching 11 bases. With 4 bases clipped from V and 2 bases from J, the junction kept 9 bases outside the gene matches. The CDR3 runs to 17 residues. The germline gives CDR1 SGHDN, CDR2 FVKESK. CDR3 loop: CASSLRPGQGVQETQYF. Written as DNA, the CDR3 is TGTGCCAGCAGCCTCCGACCGGGACAGGGGGTTCAAGAGACCCAGTACTTC.

The chain is built from TRBV12-3 or TRBV12-4 and TRBJ1-2; tentatively, D is TRBD1 (5 bases). Deletions cut 6 bases from V and 4 bases from J, with 15 bases between. The CDR3 is 14 residues long. The CDR3 region is CASSHPRGPYGYTF. CDR3 nucleotides: TGTGCCAGCAGCCACCCTAGGGGCCCCTATGGCTACACCTTC.

This clonotype has more than one count but fewer than ten. The rearrangement uses TRBV4-1 and TRBJ2-7; D unresolved. Trimming left V 0 bases short and J 5 bases short, with 8 bases between. Germline CDR1 reads MGHRA; CDR2 reads YSYEKL. The CDR3 length is 13 residues. The CDR3 bases are TGCGCCAGCAGCCAAGAGAGGTCAGACGAGCAGTACTTC. This encodes CASSQERSDEQYF.